This entry lists 3 T cell receptor beta chains sequenced from one sample in a study of identical twins. TCRdb called the 5' RACE reads again in MiXCR, with one record for every CDR3 protein. The sample lists 450,000 or so distinct CDR3 sequences; approximately 15% were seen once. These records were also assigned to another study, of yellow fever vaccine responses in identical twins.

The sample was CD4+ T cells sorted from blood. The receptors were sampled from a woman younger than 35 in good health.

This clonotype was recorded many times. The chain joins TRBV20-1 to TRBJ2-7, with 9 bases aligning to TRBD2. This CDR3 has 13 amino acids. Trimming cost V 3 bases and J 4 bases; bases outside gene matches: 4. The germline V gene encodes CDR1 DFQATT and CDR2 SNEGSKA (reference sequence). The CDR3 DNA sequence: TGCAGTGCTAGTTTTGCGGGAGGGTACGAGCAGTACTTC. It translates to CSASFAGGYEQYF.

This clonotype was detected a few times. The chain employs TRBV28 and TRBJ2-1; weak D call: TRBD2 (6 bases). V lost 4 bases and J 7 bases, leaving 17 bases between the germline ends. Germline values: CDR1 MDHEN, CDR2 SYDVKM. CDR3 length equals 15 residues. The CDR3 protein is CASSSPGEQGNEQFF. CDR3 nucleotides: TGTGCCAGCAGTTCCCCGGGGGAGCAGGGTAATGAGCAGTTCTTC.

This chain connects TRBV2 to TRBJ1-3; no definite D call. Between the trimmed V and J ends, which lost 8 bases and 4 bases, there was a span of 12 bases. Germline CDR1 is SNHLY and CDR2 is FYNNEI. The CDR3 has 13 amino acids. The DNA of the CDR3 is TGTGCCAGCGTACTCGGTGGGGGAAACACCATATATTTT. Translation: CASVLGGGNTIYF.